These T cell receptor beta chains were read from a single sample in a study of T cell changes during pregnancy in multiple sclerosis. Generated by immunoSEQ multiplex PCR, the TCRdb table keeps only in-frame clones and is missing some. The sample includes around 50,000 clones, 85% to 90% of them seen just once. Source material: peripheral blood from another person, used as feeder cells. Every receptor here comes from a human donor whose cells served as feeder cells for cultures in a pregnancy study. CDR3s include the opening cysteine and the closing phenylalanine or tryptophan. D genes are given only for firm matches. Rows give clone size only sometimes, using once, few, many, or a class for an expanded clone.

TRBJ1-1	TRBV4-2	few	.	CASSPSGRTTEAFF	TGTGCCAGCAGCCCCTCCGGGCGTACCACTGAAGCTTTCTTT
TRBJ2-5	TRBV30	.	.	CAWSDQETQYF	TGTGCCTGGAGTGATCAAGAGACCCAGTACTTC
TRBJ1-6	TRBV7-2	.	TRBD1	CASSLRTGSYNSPLHF	TGTGCCAGCAGCCTAAGGACAGGGTCCTATAATTCACCCCTCCACTTT
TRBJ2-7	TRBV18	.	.	CASSLTTSTEPTEQYF	TGTGCCAGCTCGCTGACTACGTCCACCGAGCCTACCGAGCAGTACTTC
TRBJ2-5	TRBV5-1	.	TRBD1	CASSVTGIPGETQYF	TGCGCCAGCAGCGTGACAGGGATCCCAGGAGAGACCCAGTACTTC
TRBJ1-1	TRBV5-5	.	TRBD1	CASSLGDRGGYTEAFF	TGTGCCAGCAGCTTGGGAGACAGGGGAGGGTATACTGAAGCTTTCTTT
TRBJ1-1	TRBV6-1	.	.	CASIGGTEAFF	TGTGCCAGCATAGGGGGCACTGAAGCTTTCTTT
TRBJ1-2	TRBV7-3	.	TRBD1	CASSLNPGQGAGGYTF	TGTGCCAGCAGCTTAAATCCTGGACAGGGGGCGGGAGGCTACACCTTC
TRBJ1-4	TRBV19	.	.	CASSQEGRGEKLFF	TGTGCCAGTAGTCAGGAGGGCCGAGGGGAAAAACTGTTTTTT
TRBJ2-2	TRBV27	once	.	CASRSLGNTGELFF	TGTGCCAGCAGATCTCTGGGGAACACCGGGGAGCTGTTTTTT
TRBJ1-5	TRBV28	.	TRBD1	CASTLGTGRPGGNQPQHF	TGTGCCAGCACTCTCGGGACAGGGCGACCTGGGGGCAATCAGCCCCAGCATTTT